This T cell receptor beta chain emerged from a study of blood T cells in healthy people across ages (dated by TCRdb to the mid-2010s). With respect to the entire study: Template switching captured roughly one uniquely barcoded TCR beta cDNA molecule per two T cells in model experiments. The donors were divided into four age groups: young (average around 16 years), middle-aged (around 41), aged (around 59) and long-lived (82). Using deep sequencing normalized with unique cDNA molecular identifiers, the study measured how TCR beta repertoire diversity changes with age. To avoid experimental bias, donors of different ages were spread randomly across the sequencing lanes. For two donors (one aged 18 to 29 and one aged 80 or older), the study analyzed two additional independent replicas of 1 million unique cDNA reads from the same blood draw. Points the paper makes about the study in general: Bulk unsorted PBMC profiling prevented conclusive comparison of naive and antigen-experienced compartments. Estimates of total diversity based on one million sequenced T cells were regarded as lower bounds and as underestimates. Observed TCR beta diversity correlated strongly with the percentage of naive T cells measured by flow cytometry. Compared with the aged group, the long-lived group had more naive CD4+ T cells, fewer expanded clones and increased TCR diversity, a pattern suggesting age selection. Because donor CMV infection status was unknown, age-related changes in expanded clonotypes were potentially confounded. As age increased, observed TCR beta diversity per million T cells dropped in a roughly linear way, and a significant reduction was already evident by age around 41.

The protocol used for the library was 5' RACE. Sequenced on an Illumina HiSeq 2500. A second PCR of 7 to 11 cycles was run with a J-beta primer mix and a sample-barcoded 5' primer. A unique molecular identifier was introduced onto each TCR beta cDNA molecule by a template-switch 5' adaptor carrying 12 random nucleotides. At least 2.5 million CDR3-containing paired-end reads were obtained from each sample. All of the RNA was converted into first-strand cDNA using the Mint cDNA synthesis kit, with a TRBC-specific oligonucleotide serving as the primer. After uracil-DNA glycosylase treatment, a first 18-cycle PCR used universal primers M1SS and BC2_uni_R on all cDNA. On the study's bioinformatics: For normalization, 1 million high-quality reads were randomly selected from each sample, with every read carrying a distinct molecular identifier. Instead of being binned into consensus sequences, reads that shared molecular identifiers were thrown out. MiTCR, run with a Q25 quality threshold and the strictest error-elimination algorithm, handled CDR3 identification, clonotype clustering and error correction. A nonparametric unseen species model using Euler transformation provided a lower-bound estimate of total TCR beta diversity. TCRdb reworked the public reads: Q25 trimming with fastp, MiXCR clone assembly, productive beta chains retained. CDR3 protein duplicates are merged, each entry listing the most common genes and DNA. V and J calls and clone size were set by TCRdb, not the authors. The sample contains around 790,000 distinct CDR3 sequences, more than 40% of them found a single time. The leading ten clones occupy roughly 18% of the sample.

As regards this clonotype: There is no known antigen for this receptor. No much larger clone exists at a distance of one base, and base qualities are not known.

Donors were a few dozen systemically healthy Caucasian individuals from Russia aged roughly 6 to 90 years. Around 10 milliliters of peripheral blood were collected from each donor into EDTA-treated Vacutainer tubes. Ficoll-Paque density-gradient centrifugation was used to isolate PBMCs, with at least 7 million obtained per sample. Trizol reagent was used to extract total RNA from PBMCs, with at least 5.5 micrograms per sample. For every donor, an aliquot of PBMCs went through flow cytometry to measure the percentages of naive CD45RAhigh/CD27high T cells. Specimen: blood. The origin of this receptor is a man in his sixties in good health.

This receptor carries the CDR3 CASSVTSRGTNTGELFF. The nucleotides read TGTGCCAGCAGCGTCACATCCAGGGGGACGAACACCGGGGAGCTGTTTTTT. The chain is encoded by TRBV9 joined to TRBJ2-2, with TRBD1 matching 7 junction bases. From a lookup of the germline V gene, CDR1 and CDR2 are SGDLS and YYNGEE. Clipping removes 2 bases from V and 0 bases from J, with 7 as the unmatched junction base count. The CDR3 holds 17 amino acids from the cysteine to the phenylalanine. The entry retains the CDR3 DNA only, 51 bases that are in frame from base 1.